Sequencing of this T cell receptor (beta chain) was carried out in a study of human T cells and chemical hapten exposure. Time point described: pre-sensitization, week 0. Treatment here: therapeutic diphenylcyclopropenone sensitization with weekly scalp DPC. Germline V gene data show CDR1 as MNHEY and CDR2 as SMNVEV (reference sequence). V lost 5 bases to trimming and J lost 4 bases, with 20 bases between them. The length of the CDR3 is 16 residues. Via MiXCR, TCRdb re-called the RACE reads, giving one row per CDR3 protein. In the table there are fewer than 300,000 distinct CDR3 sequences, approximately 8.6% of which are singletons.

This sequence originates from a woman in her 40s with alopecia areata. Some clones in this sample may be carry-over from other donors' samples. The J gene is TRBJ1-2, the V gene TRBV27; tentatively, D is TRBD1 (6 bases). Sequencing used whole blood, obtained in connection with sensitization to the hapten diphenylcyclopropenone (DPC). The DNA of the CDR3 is TGTGCCAGCAGTCCGATACCGGGACACCGGTTCTATGGCTACACCTTC. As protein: CASSPIPGHRFYGYTF.